The next 21 T cell receptor beta chains were all read from a single sample in a study of CD8 T cells in ankylosing spondylitis. TCRdb re-analysed the 5' RACE reads in MiXCR, keeping a single row per CDR3 protein. The sample has roughly 100,000 distinct CDR3 sequences, over 6.5% seen once. The sequencing sample was made of blood, either unsorted or a sorted T cell fraction (not recorded which). The receptors come from a male donor with ankylosing spondylitis or in good health (not recorded which).

This clonotype was observed at least ten times. The genes are TRBV6-2 or TRBV6-3 and TRBJ1-5; no reliable D call. The CDR3 totals 16 residues. Trimming cost V 0 bases and J 0 bases, with 9 bases left between them. Germline V gives CDR1 MNHEY, CDR2 SVGEGT. CDR3 coding DNA: TGTGCCAGCAGTTACTCGGTCAGCTATAGCAATCAGCCCCAGCATTTT. It specifies CASSYSVSYSNQPQHF.

This chain links TRBV28 with TRBJ1-1; D is undetermined. CDR3 length: 13 residues. Per the germline V gene, CDR1 is MDHEN and CDR2 is SYDVKM. V lost 2 bases and J lost 2, with 6 bases in between. The CDR3: CASSLRSNTEAFF. DNA of the CDR3: TGTGCCAGCAGTTTAAGAAGTAACACTGAAGCTTTCTTT.

Points on this clonotype: Possible read error: a much larger clone is one base away. This sequence joins TRBV29-1 and TRBJ2-2; D call uncertain. This CDR3 comprises 13 residues. V shed 6 bases and J shed 4 bases, with 12 bases lying between them. CDR1 and CDR2 (germline): SQVTM, ANQGSEA. The CDR3 sequence is CSVAPHPTGELFF. The CDR3, as DNA: TGCAGCGTAGCCCCTCACCCCACCGGGGAGCTGTTTTTT.

This clonotype was recorded at least ten times. J is TRBJ1-5 and V is TRBV10-3; TRBD1 aligns across 8 bases. The CDR3 runs to 14 residues. The germline V gene has CDR1 ENHRY and CDR2 SYGVKD. The V segment lost 2 bases and the J segment 7 bases; nucleotides outside the gene matches: 4. As DNA, the CDR3 is TGTGCCATCAGTGAGGCAGGGGGCGACCAGCCCCAGCATTTT. Protein product: CAISEAGGDQPQHF.

This clonotype has a count of ten or more. The chain couples TRBV7-8 to TRBJ2-7; TRBD1 might be the D (6 bases). Germline CDR1 reads SGHVS; CDR2 reads FQNEAQ. V was cut by 8 bases and J by 2 bases, with 13 bases left in between. The CDR3 runs to 13 residues. The chain's CDR3 is CASGWTATYEQYF. The CDR3 DNA follows: TGTGCCAGCGGTTGGACAGCAACCTACGAGCAGTACTTC.

The rearrangement joins TRBV5-1 to TRBJ1-5; 9 nucleotides match TRBD1. Germline V gene sequence: CDR1 SGHRS, CDR2 YFSETQ. The CDR3 length is 15 residues. Trimming at V came to 0 bases and at J to 4 bases, leaving 2 bases not matched to a gene. CDR3 residues: CASSLVGTGNQPQHF. The CDR3 DNA is TGCGCCAGCAGCTTGGTCGGGACAGGGAATCAGCCCCAGCATTTT.

This clonotype has ten or more counts. The chain is built from TRBV5-1 and TRBJ1-3, with D possibly being TRBD1 (6 bases). Trimming cost V 0 bases and J 3 bases, with 10 bases left between them. This CDR3 contains 15 residues. Germline CDR1 SGHRS, CDR2 YFSETQ. Written as DNA, the CDR3 is TGCGCCAGCAGCTTGGATGGGGGCAGTGGAAACACCATATATTTT. Its translation: CASSLDGGSGNTIYF. Looking up the rest from reference TRBV5-1 and TRBJ1-3 gives the full variable domain: KAGVTQTPRYLIKTRGQQVTLSCSPISGHRSVSWYQQTPGQGLQFLFEYFSETQRNKGNFPGRFSGRQFSNSRSEMNVSTLELGDSALYLCASSLDGGSGNTIYFGEGSWLTVV.

This clonotype was seen only a few times. The chain uses TRBV7-9 and TRBJ2-7, with 8 nucleotides matching TRBD2. Germline CDR1 and CDR2: SEHNR and FQNEAQ (reference sequence). The CDR3 is 15 residues long. V lost 0 bases and J lost 3; bases outside the gene matches: 4. The CDR3 region has the DNA TGTGCCAGCAGCTTAGCGGAGACTAGCGTCTACGAGCAGTACTTC. Amino acids: CASSLAETSVYEQYF.

The table lists this clonotype with many counts. V gene TRBV19 combines with J gene TRBJ1-1; D may be TRBD1 (6 bases). This CDR3 is built from 14 residues. Trimming shortened V by 4 bases and J by 3 bases, and 12 bases separated the two germline ends. The germline V gene has CDR1 LNHDA and CDR2 SQIVND (reference sequence). DNA for the CDR3: TGTGCCAGTAGTAGCCAGGGGAGGGACACTGAAGCTTTCTTT. Its protein is CASSSQGRDTEAFF.

This clonotype was seen a handful of times. The gene calls are TRBV7-9 and TRBJ2-7; either TRBD1 or TRBD2 may fit D (5 bases each). The CDR3 contains 16 residues. CDR1 is SEHNR and CDR2 is FQNEAQ in the germline V gene (reference sequence). The V gene lost 1 base and the J gene lost 0 bases, with 13 bases spanning the gap. The CDR3 loop is CASSLDWGGGSYEQYF. CDR3 DNA sequence: TGTGCCAGCAGCTTAGATTGGGGCGGAGGCTCCTACGAGCAGTACTTC.

This clonotype was recorded many times. V and J are TRBV29-1 and TRBJ2-7, with 10 bases aligning to TRBD1. Germline trimming cut 6 bases from V and 2 bases from J; bases unmatched to any gene: 1. The CDR3 extends over 12 amino acids. Germline values: CDR1 SQVTM, CDR2 ANQGSEA. The CDR3 DNA is TGCAGCGTCGGACAGGGGGCCTACGAGCAGTACTTC. This sequence encodes CSVGQGAYEQYF.

The chain couples TRBV29-1 to TRBJ2-1; TRBD2 matches at 8 bases. CDR3 length equals 15 residues. Germline loops: CDR1 SQVTM, CDR2 ANQGSEA. V gave up 5 bases and J gave up 6 bases; unmatched junction bases: 12. The CDR3 DNA sequence: TGCAGCGTTCGAGTGGTAGCGGGAACAAGCAATGAGCAGTTCTTC. It translates to CSVRVVAGTSNEQFF.

This clonotype has ten or more counts. The J gene is TRBJ1-1, the V gene TRBV7-2, with TRBD1 identical over 7 bases. Looked up from germline, CDR1 is SGHTA and CDR2 is FQGNSA. Losses at the gene ends were 2 bases for V and 6 bases for J; bases not matched to a gene: 3. The CDR3 length is 13 residues. The DNA for the CDR3 is TGTGCCAGCAGCTTAAACAGGGGAGCTGAAGCTTTCTTT. As protein: CASSLNRGAEAFF.

Ten or more counts support this clonotype. This chain uses TRBV20-1 with TRBJ1-6; possibly TRBD1 for D (5 bases). V lost 3 bases to trimming and J lost 8 bases, with 11 bases between them. This CDR3 region has 13 residues. Germline loops: CDR1 DFQATT, CDR2 SNEGSKA (reference sequence). The CDR3 spells CSASGTSHSPLHF. As DNA, the CDR3 is TGCAGTGCTAGCGGGACTTCCCATTCACCCCTCCACTTT.

This clonotype was picked up many times. The V call is TRBV2, the J call TRBJ2-7, with D possibly matching TRBD2 (5 bases). The length of the CDR3 is 16 residues. V lost 4 bases and J lost 5, with 21 bases in between. The germline V gene has CDR1 SNHLY and CDR2 FYNNEI. CDR3 amino acids: CASSVLDIQLGDEQYF. The CDR3 DNA reads TGTGCCAGCAGTGTCCTCGACATTCAGCTCGGGGACGAGCAGTACTTC.

This clonotype was counted many times. The chain carries TRBV20-1 and TRBJ2-2, with 8 bases that match TRBD1. The ends lost 2 bases at V and 6 bases at J; junction bases unmatched: 2. The CDR3 runs 13 residues. The V gene's germline CDR1 is DFQATT and CDR2 SNEGSKA (reference sequence). The CDR3, as DNA: TGCAGTGCTAGACCGACAGGGGCCGGGGAGCTGTTTTTT. It codes for CSARPTGAGELFF.

This clonotype was observed at least ten times. This chain links TRBV7-2 with TRBJ1-6; 7 nucleotides agree with TRBD1. The germline CDR1 and CDR2 sequences are SGHTA and FQGNSA. This CDR3 comprises 13 residues. V was clipped by 1 base and J by 12 bases; unmatched bases: 3. CDR3 sequence (DNA): TGTGCCAGCAGCTTAGGACAGGGAAAACCCCTCCACTTT. Translating gives CASSLGQGKPLHF.

The sample holds many counts of this clonotype. This chain links TRBV5-1 with TRBJ2-2; tentatively, D is TRBD1 (5 bases). The CDR3 is 14 residues long. Germline V CDR1 and CDR2: SGHRS, YFSETQ. Trimming took off 0 bases at V and 9 bases at J, with 12 bases between the two ends. CDR3 bases: TGCGCCAGCAGCTTGGCCAGGGATAGGAGGGAGCTGTTTTTT. It specifies CASSLARDRRELFF.

This clonotype has only a few counts. The chain uses TRBV10-3 and TRBJ2-1; D might be TRBD1 (6 bases). Germline V CDR1 and CDR2: ENHRY, SYGVKD. The ends were cut back, 4 bases at V and 4 bases at J, with 11 bases in the middle. The CDR3 is 14 amino acids. The CDR3 region has the DNA TGTGCCATCAGTGGGGGGCCGGTTTACAATGAGCAGTTCTTC. It codes for CAISGGPVYNEQFF.

This clonotype was recorded once. A single base separates this from a much larger clone, so it may be a read error. The rearrangement joins TRBV29-1 to TRBJ1-2, with 9 bases matching TRBD1. The CDR3 sequence is 13 residues long. Germline CDR1 and CDR2: SQVTM and ANQGSEA. The CDR3 DNA reads TGCAGCGTTGTCGGGACAGGGAACTATGACTACACCTTC. This gives the protein CSVVGTGNYDYTF.

Here the CDR3 reads CASGSSWGDTEAFF. For the CDR3, the DNA is TGTGCTAGTGGTTCCTCATGGGGGGACACTGAAGCTTTCTTT. The chain is built from TRBV12-5 and TRBJ1-1; perhaps TRBD1 as D (5 bases). The V and J ends lost 4 bases and 3 bases respectively, with 12 bases between them. CDR1 and CDR2 from the germline V gene are LGHNT and FRNRAP. The CDR3 consists of 14 residues.